Following are 10 T cell receptor beta chains from one sample sequenced in a study of cytomegalovirus exposure and HLA in healthy donors. Vbeta (60) and Jbeta (13) primers were used in the PCR. Measured with immunoSEQ multiplex PCR; TCRdb has only the in-frame clones, and not every one. This table has about 77,000 clones, around 78% appearing once. Specimen: PBMCs. The receptors originated from a man aged 35-49 years in good health and CMV-seronegative.

The count of this clone is one. The rearrangement links TRBV6-1 to TRBJ1-5; TRBD1 is a possible D gene (5 bases). The CDR3 contains 13 residues. Trimming pared 5 bases from V and 5 bases from J, leaving 10 bases between. The germline V gene has CDR1 MNHNS and CDR2 SASEGT. DNA of the CDR3: TGTGCCAGCAGTTTCAGGGTAGATCAGCCCCAGCATTTT. Translation gives CASSFRVDQPQHF.

This clone occurred a few times. The junction and the germline gene differ at one end; a read error may be behind it. V usage is TRBV7-7 and J usage is TRBJ2-7; 8 bases match TRBD1. This CDR3 is built from 14 residues. CDR1 is SSHAT and CDR2 is FNYEAQ in the germline V gene (reference sequence). CDR3 residues: CASSTGQGASEQYF. Written as DNA, the CDR3 is TGTGCTAGCAGCACAGGCCAGGGGGCTAGCGAGCAGTACTTC.

The V call is TRBV27, the J call TRBJ2-2; D is unclear. Germline V lookup: CDR1 MNHEY, CDR2 SMNVEV (reference sequence). Trimming left V 5 bases short and J 5 bases short, with 6 bases between. The CDR3 contains 12 residues. The CDR3 DNA sequence: TGTGCCAGCAGTCGCGTGACCGGGGAGCTGTTTTTT. It codes for CASSRVTGELFF.

CDR3 region: CASTVQVNTEAFF. DNA for the CDR3: TGTGCCAGCACTGTGCAGGTAAACACTGAAGCTTTCTTT. The gene calls are TRBV14 and TRBJ1-1; D not certain. Trimming removed 7 bases from V and 2 bases from J, with 11 bases in between. The CDR3 runs 13 residues. Germline V lookup: CDR1 SGHDN, CDR2 FVKESK.

This chain joins TRBV15 and TRBJ1-1, with 7 positions matching TRBD1. From germline, CDR1 is LNHNV and CDR2 YYDKDF (reference sequence). The V and J ends lost 4 bases and 5 bases, in that order; junction bases with no gene match: 7. The CDR3 length is 14 residues. The CDR3 sequence: CATSTYRGTTEAFF. CDR3 in DNA: TGTGCCACCAGCACCTACAGGGGAACTACTGAAGCTTTCTTT.

V and J are TRBV6-1 and TRBJ2-7, with 9 bases lining up with TRBD2. CDR3 length: 16 amino acids. V trimming: 0 bases; J trimming: 7 bases; junction bases outside the gene matches: 10. Germline CDR1 is MNHNS and CDR2 is SASEGT. The CDR3 nucleotides read TGTGCCAGCAGTGAAGCGCGGGGGGGCCTTCGGAGTGAGCAGTACTTC. This translates into CASSEARGGLRSEQYF.

The chain carries TRBV2 and TRBJ2-1; 8 positions match TRBD2. V shed 8 bases and J 7 bases; nucleotides not matched to a gene: 13. The CDR3 runs to 15 residues. The germline gives CDR1 SNHLY, CDR2 FYNNEI. The CDR3 spells CASQGTGGPGNEQFF. The CDR3 DNA reads as TGTGCCAGCCAAGGAACGGGGGGGCCAGGGAATGAGCAGTTCTTC.

The chain uses TRBV7-2 and TRBJ2-7, with 8 bases identical to TRBD1. CDR1 SGHTA and CDR2 FQGNSA come from the germline V gene. The CDR3 runs 14 residues. Trimming took 3 bases from V and 6 from J; bases not matched to a gene: 7. CDR3 sequence (DNA): TGTGCCAGCAGCTTTTCCCAGGGGGCCATCGAGCAGTACTTC. The encoded protein is CASSFSQGAIEQYF.

This chain joins TRBV14 and TRBJ1-1; possible D gene TRBD1, 5 bases. In germline, CDR1 is SGHDN, CDR2 FVKESK. The length of the CDR3 is 15 residues. The V end was cut by 1 base, the J end by 6 bases, with 15 bases between. The CDR3 coding sequence is TGTGCCAGCAGCCAAGTAAGGCAGGGTAAGGCTGAAGCTTTCTTT. Protein product: CASSQVRQGKAEAFF. The variable domain in full, completed from reference TRBV14 and TRBJ1-1, reads EAGVTQFPSHSVIEKGQTVTLRCDPISGHDNLYWYRRVMGKEIKFLLHFVKESKQDESGMPNNRFLAERTGGTYSTLKVQPAELEDSGVYFCASSQVRQGKAEAFFGQGTRLTVV.

This chain links TRBV25-1 with TRBJ1-1; D remains ambiguous. The germline V and J ends were trimmed by 4 bases and 1 base, with 7 bases remaining between them. This CDR3 comprises 13 residues. Germline V gene sequence: CDR1 MGHDK, CDR2 SYGVNS. CDR3 DNA: TGTGCCAGCAGTGGCCAGGCGAACACTGAAGCTTTCTTT. Its translation: CASSGQANTEAFF.